The T cell receptor beta chain described here comes from a study of blood T cell repertoires in COVID-19 (TCRdb year 2020). Looking at the study overall: Samples covering the acute and convalescent phases of COVID-19 were provided by collaborators in the United States, Italy and Spain. The material from the prospective study consisted of cDNA or gDNA derived from T cells, B-cell-depleted T cells, or PBMCs. Subjects who had been exposed to COVID-19, were actively infected with it, or had recovered from it provided the deeply sampled blood TCRbeta repertoires that made up the dataset. A freely available public database, intended as a resource for researchers studying the immune response to SARS-CoV-2, is where the repertoires were released. Samples were obtained from the ongoing ImmuneRACE study (first 160 participants) and from approximately 1,200 subjects provided by 6 global collaborators. The sample metadata nearly always contained a de-identified subject ID, COVID-19 status, age in years and sex. Where HLA class I and class II types were available, the types were taken from metadata supplied by the sample provider, not from assay-based typing.

Study-wide findings and limitations: Clinical and demographic metadata were provided uncurated, with the amount varying by source and participant.

The collaborating institutions used their own protocols to collect whole blood in K2EDTA tubes. For TCRbeta analysis, collaborator samples were shipped as frozen whole blood, as isolated PBMCs, or as DNA extracted from either sample type. A word on this clone: Its antigen target is currently unknown. No base-level quality is on record; no much larger clone is a single base apart.

TCRbeta CDR3 regions were amplified from genomic DNA by means of the immunoSEQ Assay, a bias-controlled multiplex PCR. On the study's bioinformatics: Within the assay, amplification of reference gene primers was used to estimate how many nucleated cells each sample contained. Sequence reads were collapsed and filtered to measure the absolute abundance of every unique TCRbeta CDR3 rearrangement. For each sample, productive Simpson clonality was calculated as the square root of Simpson's diversity index across productive rearrangements. Here the immuneACCESS table is served through TCRdb, limited to in-frame sequences with V and J called. Missing clones are a known gap in these copies; in checked studies unresolved V genes cover under half, and the rest lacks a known reason. V, J and clone size are those of that table, while D and trimming were read from the DNA. Within this sample are approximately 130,000 clones, with 70% to 90% of them counted one time only. The ten largest clones add up to roughly 13% of the sample.

This TCR was sampled from a human donor in a cohort sampled during active COVID-19. Input material: peripheral blood.

The CDR3 is CASSPSGHNYGYTF. In nucleotide form, the sequence is TGCGCCAGCAGCCCTTCTGGGCATAACTATGGCTACACCTTC. In this chain, TRBV5-1 is recombined with TRBJ1-2; no D gene call is confident. As encoded in the germline V gene, CDR1 is SGHRS while CDR2 is YFSETQ. V and J are truncated by 4 bases and 1 base respectively, leaving an intervening sequence of 11 bases. Measured from the cysteine to the phenylalanine, the CDR3 is 14 residues long. Only the CDR3 part of the read is kept: 42 bases, read in frame from the first base.